These T cell receptor beta chains were read from a single sample in a study of T cell responses to AZD1222 COVID-19 vaccine. Method: immunoSEQ multiplex PCR; TCRdb's copy keeps in-frame clones and lacks some. The table lists about 180,000 clones, around nine tenths of them singletons. Source: peripheral blood, taken 28 days after the second AZD1222 dose. These receptors all come from an adult who received the AZD1222 COVID-19 vaccine. CDR3s include the opening cysteine and the closing phenylalanine or tryptophan. A D gene is named only where the DNA matches it firmly. The size of a clone is reported for some rows only, either as once, few or many, or as a class for expanded clones.

clone size	V gene	D gene	J gene	CDR3 DNA	CDR3 protein
NA	TRBV28	NA	TRBJ1-5	TGTGCCAGCAGTTTCCAATATAGCAATCAGCCCCAGCATTTT	CASSFQYSNQPQHF
NA	TRBV18	NA	TRBJ2-1	TGTGCCAGCTCACCACTCGAAGGGGACAATGAGCAGTTCTTC	CASSPLEGDNEQFF
NA	TRBV6-2/TRBV6-3	NA	TRBJ2-7	TGTGCCAGCAGTTACTTGGGTGGGAGGTCCTACGAGCAGTACTTC	CASSYLGGRSYEQYF
NA	TRBV28	NA	TRBJ1-2	TGTGCCAGCAGGGGGGATTTTAGCTACACCTTC	CASRGDFSYTF
NA	TRBV5-1	NA	TRBJ2-1	TGCGCCAGCAGTGTTGTGCGACCTGGCAATGAGCAGTTCTTC	CASSVVRPGNEQFF
NA	TRBV19	NA	TRBJ1-5	TGTGCCAGTAGTATCCGAGGACGGAGAGGACAGCCCCAGCATTTT	CASSIRGRRGQPQHF
NA	TRBV5-1	TRBD1	TRBJ1-1	TGCGCCAGCAGCATAAGACAGGGGGCTAGCACTGAAGCTTTCTTT	CASSIRQGASTEAFF
NA	TRBV29-1	TRBD2	TRBJ2-1	TGCAGCGTCCCCCCGGGGCGGGGGGAGATAATCGGCAATGAGCAGTTCTTC	CSVPPGRGEIIGNEQFF
NA	TRBV7-9	NA	TRBJ2-5	TGTGCCAGCAGCTTTAGAAACCGTCAAGAGACCCAGTACTTC	CASSFRNRQETQYF
NA	TRBV6-2/TRBV6-3	NA	TRBJ1-1	TGTGCCAGCAGTTTTGGAGGCGAGAACACTGAAGCTTTCTTT	CASSFGGENTEAFF
NA	TRBV18	NA	TRBJ2-7	TGTGCCAGCGCCCCCCGGCTGGGGCGGAGTACCTACGAGCAGTACTTC	CASAPRLGRSTYEQYF
once	TRBV28	TRBD2	TRBJ2-4	TGTGCCAGCAGTTCCACTAGCGGGAGGGGACTAGCCAAAAACATTCAGTACTTC	CASSSTSGRGLAKNIQYF
NA	TRBV10-3	NA	TRBJ1-2	TGTGCCATCAGTGGTGGGGCGTGGGGCTACACCTTC	CAISGGAWGYTF
NA	TRBV30	NA	TRBJ2-3	TGTGCCTGGAGTCGGGGAGATACGCAGTATTTT	CAWSRGDTQYF
NA	TRBV10-3	NA	TRBJ1-3	TGTGCCATCAGTCAGATGGTTGGGGGCCCTGGAAACACCATATATTTT	CAISQMVGGPGNTIYF
NA	TRBV28	NA	TRBJ1-6	TGTGCCAGCAGTCCGCCTTTGATACAGCCCCTCCACTTT	CASSPPLIQPLHF
NA	TRBV2	NA	TRBJ2-7	TGTGCCAGCAGTGAACAAAGCGTTCGACAAGGGGACGAGCAGTACTTC	CASSEQSVRQGDEQYF
NA	TRBV19	TRBD2	TRBJ2-5	TGTGCCAGTAGGAGTCTAGCGGGGGGTACAGAGACCCAGTACTTC	CASRSLAGGTETQYF
NA	TRBV19	NA	TRBJ1-5	TGTGCCACCTCAGGGATAGGCAATCAGCCCCAGCATTTT	CATSGIGNQPQHF
NA	TRBV7-9	NA	TRBJ2-1	TGTGCCAGCAGCTTAGTTGCCCACGCCAATGAGCAGTTCTTC	CASSLVAHANEQFF
NA	TRBV5-1	NA	TRBJ1-5	TGCGCCAGCAGCCCTGTGGGGGGTAATCAGCCCCAGCATTTT	CASSPVGGNQPQHF